These 16 T cell receptor beta chains were all obtained from the same sample, sequenced in a study of Ad26.COV2.S vaccination and SARS-CoV-2 variants. Treatment in this sample: 15 to 20 received Ad26.COV2.S at low or high dose, single or two shots; several received placebo; per-sample allocation not given. At day 63 after the first vaccine or placebo injection, samples were drawn. Using immunoSEQ multiplex PCR, the repertoire was profiled, and TCRdb retains in-frame clones only, with some absent. The table has a few hundred thousand clones, approximately 89% seen once; the top ten hold approximately 1.9%. The sequencing here drew on peripheral blood, taken in a trial of Ad26.COV2.S vaccine versus placebo. Receptors originate from a person between 18 and 65 years old who received the Ad26.COV2.S COVID-19 vaccine or a placebo.

The rearrangement joins TRBV6-6 to TRBJ2-7, with no clear D. Germline CDR1 MNHNY, CDR2 SVGAGI (reference sequence). The CDR3 is made up of 12 amino acids. Trimming stripped 8 bases from V and 3 bases from J, with 11 bases between. The CDR3 region is CASGTTLYEQYF. The CDR3 DNA reads TGTGCCAGCGGTACAACCCTCTACGAGCAGTACTTC.

As for this clone: One junction end does not reproduce the germline sequence, and a read error may be involved. V and J are TRBV27 and TRBJ2-7; a possible D gene is TRBD2 (5 bases). Germline assignment: CDR1 MNHEY and CDR2 SMNVEV (reference sequence). CDR3 length equals 15 residues. Written as DNA, the CDR3 is TGTGCCAGCACCCCGGTAGGTCGGGAAGCGTACGGGCAGTACTTC. Its protein product is CASTPVGREAYGQYF.

V is TRBV3-1 (or the pseudogene TRBV3-2) and J is TRBJ1-1; D gene unclear. The CDR3 sequence is 12 residues long. CDR1 is LGHDT and CDR2 is YNNKEL in the germline V gene (reference sequence). Trimming shortened V by 1 base and J by 2 bases, and 2 bases separated the two germline ends. CDR3 region: CASSQVNTEAFF. The CDR3 region has the DNA TGTGCCAGCAGCCAAGTTAACACTGAAGCTTTCTTT.

J is TRBJ1-1 and V is TRBV5-4; 7 nucleotides line up with TRBD1. Germline V gene lookup returns CDR1 SGHNT and CDR2 YYREEE (reference sequence). The CDR3 is made up of 16 amino acids. V lost 3 bases and J lost 4; bases outside the gene matches: 12. CDR3 sequence: CASSWKTGAQGTEAFF. In nucleotides, the CDR3 is TGTGCCAGCAGCTGGAAAACAGGGGCGCAGGGCACTGAAGCTTTCTTT.

The chain carries TRBV11-3 and TRBJ2-1, with TRBD1 identical over 8 bases. The germline V gene encodes CDR1 SGHNT and CDR2 YENEEA. This CDR3 has 15 amino acids. The V gene end was trimmed by 4 bases and the J gene end by 5 bases; junction bases not matched to a gene: 7. The CDR3 reads CASSSDRDMNNEQFF. DNA for the CDR3: TGTGCCAGCAGCTCGGACAGGGACATGAACAATGAGCAGTTCTTC.

Turning to this clone: This sample also contains other DNA sequences that code for the same CDR3. The chain couples TRBV4-1 to TRBJ2-1, with 11 positions matching TRBD2. CDR1 MGHRA and CDR2 YSYEKL come from the germline V gene. V was clipped by 1 base and J by 6 bases; unmatched bases: 5. The CDR3 extends over 16 amino acids. CDR3 in DNA: TGCGCCAGCAGCCAAGTTTCCCTAGCGGGAGGCAATGAGCAGTTCTTC. It translates to CASSQVSLAGGNEQFF.

This clone appeared a few times. This rearrangement joins TRBV10-3 to TRBJ2-5, with D possibly being TRBD2 (6 bases). The ends were cut back, 3 bases at V and 1 base at J, with 9 bases in the middle. The CDR3 totals 14 residues. Germline V gives CDR1 ENHRY, CDR2 SYGVKD. CDR3 DNA sequence: TGTGCCATCAGTGACGCCGGGAGCCAAGAGACCCAGTACTTC. Residues: CAISDAGSQETQYF.

CDR3 region: CATSREGNTEAFF. The CDR3 DNA reads TGTGCCACCAGCAGAGAAGGGAACACTGAAGCTTTCTTT. The chain uses TRBV15 and TRBJ1-1; no reliable D call. Germline CDR1 LNHNV, CDR2 YYDKDF (reference sequence). There are 13 residues in the CDR3. V dropped 0 bases and J dropped 1 base, with 3 bases sitting between them.

The chain joins TRBV2 to TRBJ2-1; 9 nucleotides match TRBD2. Per the germline V gene, CDR1 is SNHLY and CDR2 is FYNNEI. The V segment lost 3 bases and the J segment 5 bases; nucleotides outside the gene matches: 2. This CDR3 contains 14 residues. The CDR3 nucleotides are TGTGCCAGCAGTGATCGGACTAGCGACAATGAGCAGTTCTTC. It encodes CASSDRTSDNEQFF.

The chain joins TRBV5-6 to TRBJ2-1; D possibly uses TRBD1 or TRBD2 (5 bases each). CDR3 length: 16 residues. V lost 0 bases and J lost 0, with 10 bases in between. Per germline, CDR1 SGHDT and CDR2 YYEEEE. The CDR3 here is CASSLDGGDSYNEQFF. CDR3 bases: TGTGCCAGCAGCTTGGATGGGGGTGACTCCTACAATGAGCAGTTCTTC.

This clone was counted between two and nine times. J is TRBJ2-5 and V is TRBV27; 8 bases align to TRBD1. Germline CDR1 MNHEY, CDR2 SMNVEV (reference sequence). With V trimmed by 4 bases and J by 0 bases, 10 bases remained unmatched. This CDR3 is 17 amino acids long. As DNA, the CDR3 is TGTGCCAGCAGTTCAGACAGGGGATTCGTGTACCAAGAGACCCAGTACTTC. Residues: CASSSDRGFVYQETQYF.

The J gene is TRBJ1-1, the V gene TRBV30; no definite D call. CDR1 and CDR2 from the germline V gene are GTSNPN and SVGIG (reference sequence). The length of the CDR3 is 13 residues. V was trimmed by 4 bases and J by 0 bases, leaving 9 bases between them. CDR3 DNA: TGTGCCTGGATCCCTAGTCTGAACACTGAAGCTTTCTTT. Translated: CAWIPSLNTEAFF. The full variable domain, its missing parts supplied by reference TRBV30 and TRBJ1-1, is SQTIHQWPATLVQPVGSPLSLECTVEGTSNPNLYWYRQAAGRGLQLLFYSVGIGQISSEVPQNLSASRPQDRQFILSSKKLLLSDSGFYLCAWIPSLNTEAFFGQGTRLTVV.

The chain joins TRBV5-3 to TRBJ2-3, with 7 bases identical to TRBD2. TRBV5-3 is treated as an ORF (open reading frame) with a function not yet certain. CDR3 length: 16 residues. V shed 1 base, J shed 4 bases, and the junction held 9 bases outside the gene matches. CDR3 protein: CARSLLREGSPDTQYF. CDR3 nucleotide sequence: TGTGCCAGAAGCTTGTTGAGGGAGGGGAGCCCAGATACGCAGTATTTT.

This chain joins TRBV11-2 and TRBJ1-2, with D possibly being TRBD1 (6 bases). The CDR3 runs to 14 residues. In germline, CDR1 is SGHAT, CDR2 FQNNGV. V was trimmed by 5 bases and J by 8 bases, leaving 18 bases between them. CDR3 sequence (DNA): TGTGCCAGCAGCCTTGACCAGGGGTATGACGGCTACACCTTC. It encodes CASSLDQGYDGYTF. Full variable domain (remainder filled in from reference TRBV11-2 and TRBJ1-2): EAGVAQSPRYKIIEKRQSVAFWCNPISGHATLYWYQQILGQGPKLLIQFQNNGVVDDSQLPKDRFSAERLKGVDSTLKIQPAKLEDSAVYLCASSLDQGYDGYTFGSGTRLTVV.

The CDR3: CAISESPQGNSPLHF. The CDR3 bases are TGTGCCATCAGTGAGTCGCCACAAGGGAATTCACCCCTCCACTTT. The genes are TRBV10-3 and TRBJ1-6; the D is unclear. Germline values: CDR1 ENHRY, CDR2 SYGVKD. This CDR3 is built from 15 residues. Trimming took off 0 bases at V and 7 bases at J, with 10 bases between the two ends.

The chain carries TRBV19 and TRBJ2-1, with D perhaps assigned TRBD1 or TRBD2 (5 bases each). Germline V gene data show CDR1 as LNHDA and CDR2 as SQIVND (reference sequence). V was trimmed by 4 bases and J by 6 bases, leaving 16 bases between them. The CDR3 runs 15 residues. CDR3 sequence reads: CASSTSRGPSNEQFF. For the CDR3, the DNA is TGTGCCAGTAGTACTTCGAGGGGCCCCTCCAATGAGCAGTTCTTC.